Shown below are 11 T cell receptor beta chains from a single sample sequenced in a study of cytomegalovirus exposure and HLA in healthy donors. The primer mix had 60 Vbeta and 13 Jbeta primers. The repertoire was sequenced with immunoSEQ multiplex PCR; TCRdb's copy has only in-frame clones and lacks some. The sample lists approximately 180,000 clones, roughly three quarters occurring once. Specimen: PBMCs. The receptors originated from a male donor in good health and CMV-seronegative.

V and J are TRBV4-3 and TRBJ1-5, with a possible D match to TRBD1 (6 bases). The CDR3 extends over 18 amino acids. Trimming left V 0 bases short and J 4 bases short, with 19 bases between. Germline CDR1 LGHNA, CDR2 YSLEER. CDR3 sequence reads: CASSQEVKTGTPNQPQHF. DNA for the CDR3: TGCGCCAGCAGCCAAGAAGTCAAAACCGGGACACCAAATCAGCCCCAGCATTTT.

The CDR3 reads CSVGSSFPANEQFF. As DNA, the CDR3 is TGCAGCGTTGGGAGTAGCTTCCCCGCCAATGAGCAGTTCTTC. The gene calls are TRBV29-1 and TRBJ2-1; no reliable D call. V was pared by 4 bases and J by 6 bases, with 16 bases between. The CDR3 spans 14 residues. The germline V gene has CDR1 SQVTM and CDR2 ANQGSEA.

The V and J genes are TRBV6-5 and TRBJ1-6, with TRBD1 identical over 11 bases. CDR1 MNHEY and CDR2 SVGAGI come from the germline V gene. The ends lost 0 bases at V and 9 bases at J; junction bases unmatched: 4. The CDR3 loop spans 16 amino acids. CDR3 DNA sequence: TGTGCCAGCAGTTACTCCGGGACAGGGGGAAGTTCACCCCTCCACTTT. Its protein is CASSYSGTGGSSPLHF.

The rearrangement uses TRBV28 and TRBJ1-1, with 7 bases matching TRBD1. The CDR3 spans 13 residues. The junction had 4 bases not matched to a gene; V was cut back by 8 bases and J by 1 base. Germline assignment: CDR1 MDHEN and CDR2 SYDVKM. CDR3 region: CASRPGGNTEAFF. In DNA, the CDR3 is TGTGCCAGCCGGCCAGGGGGGAACACTGAAGCTTTCTTT. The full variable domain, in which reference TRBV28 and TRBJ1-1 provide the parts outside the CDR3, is DVKVTQSSRYLVKRTGEKVFLECVQDMDHENMFWYRQDPGLGLRLIYFSYDVKMKEKGDIPEGYSVSREKKERFSLILESASTNQTSMYLCASRPGGNTEAFFGQGTRLTVV.

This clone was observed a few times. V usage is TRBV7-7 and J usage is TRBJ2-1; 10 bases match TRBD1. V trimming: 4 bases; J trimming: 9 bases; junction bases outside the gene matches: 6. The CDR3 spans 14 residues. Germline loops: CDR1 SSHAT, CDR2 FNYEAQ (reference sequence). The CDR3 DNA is TGTGCCAGCAGCTCGGGACAGGGGACGGCTGAGCAGTTCTTC. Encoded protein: CASSSGQGTAEQFF.

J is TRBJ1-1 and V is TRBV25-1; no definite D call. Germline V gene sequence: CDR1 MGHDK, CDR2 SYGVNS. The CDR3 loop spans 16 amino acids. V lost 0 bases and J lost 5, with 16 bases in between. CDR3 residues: CASSEYRLGLGTEAFF. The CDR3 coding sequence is TGTGCCAGCAGTGAATACAGACTAGGGCTGGGGACTGAAGCTTTCTTT.

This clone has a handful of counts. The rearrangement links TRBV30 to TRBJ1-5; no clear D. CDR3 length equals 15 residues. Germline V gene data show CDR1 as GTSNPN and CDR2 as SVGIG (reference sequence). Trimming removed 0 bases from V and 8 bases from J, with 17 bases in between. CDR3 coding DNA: TGTGCCTGGAGTGTACGGGGAAATGGGTTTAAGCCCCAGCATTTT. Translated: CAWSVRGNGFKPQHF. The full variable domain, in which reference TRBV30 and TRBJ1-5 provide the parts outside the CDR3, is SQTIHQWPATLVQPVGSPLSLECTVEGTSNPNLYWYRQAAGRGLQLLFYSVGIGQISSEVPQNLSASRPQDRQFILSSKKLLLSDSGFYLCAWSVRGNGFKPQHFGDGTRLSIL.

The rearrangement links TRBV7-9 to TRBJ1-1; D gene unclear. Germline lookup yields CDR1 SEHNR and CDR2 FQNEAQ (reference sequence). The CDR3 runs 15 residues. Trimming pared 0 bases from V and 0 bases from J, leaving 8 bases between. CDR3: CASSLAPVMNTEAFF. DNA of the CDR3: TGTGCCAGCAGCTTAGCGCCAGTCATGAACACTGAAGCTTTCTTT.

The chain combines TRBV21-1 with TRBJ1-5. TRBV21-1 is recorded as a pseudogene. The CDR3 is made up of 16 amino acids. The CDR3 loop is CASSKWVEAGNQPQHF. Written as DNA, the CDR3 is TGTGCCAGCAGCAAATGGGTGGAGGCCGGTAATCAGCCCCAGCATTTT.

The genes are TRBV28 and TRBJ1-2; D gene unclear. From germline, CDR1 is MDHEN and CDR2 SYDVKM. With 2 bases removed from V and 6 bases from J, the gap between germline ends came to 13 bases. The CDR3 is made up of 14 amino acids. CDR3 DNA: TGTGCCAGCAGTTTAGACGGCGGAAAGGATGGCTACACCTTC. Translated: CASSLDGGKDGYTF.

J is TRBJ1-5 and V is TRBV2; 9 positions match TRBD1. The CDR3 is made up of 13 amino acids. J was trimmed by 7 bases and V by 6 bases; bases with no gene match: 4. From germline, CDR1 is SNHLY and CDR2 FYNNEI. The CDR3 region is CASSGQGPQPQHF. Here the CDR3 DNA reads TGTGCCAGCAGCGGACAGGGGCCGCAGCCCCAGCATTTT.